This T cell receptor beta chain is from a study of hypomethylating agent response in myelodysplastic syndrome. Study-wide context: Of these patients, 6 or 7 responded (complete response or hematologic improvement) and five did not.

The repertoire was sequenced with immunoSEQ multiplex PCR; TCRdb's copy has only in-frame clones and lacks some. This sample has over 1,500 clones; approximately 86% occur once, and the top ten carry roughly 4%. The V segment lost 2 bases and the J segment 3 bases; nucleotides outside the gene matches: 6. CDR3 length: 14 amino acids. Germline assignment: CDR1 SQVTM and CDR2 ANQGSEA. This sample comprised bone marrow, obtained before or after starting hypomethylating agent treatment for myelodysplastic syndrome (not recorded which). The sequence was obtained from a human donor with myelodysplastic syndrome. The chain uses TRBV29-1 and TRBJ2-7, with 8 bases lining up with TRBD1. CDR3 bases: TGCAGCGTTGAAATCCCCGACAGGGGCTACGAGCAGTACTTC. The encoded protein is CSVEIPDRGYEQYF.